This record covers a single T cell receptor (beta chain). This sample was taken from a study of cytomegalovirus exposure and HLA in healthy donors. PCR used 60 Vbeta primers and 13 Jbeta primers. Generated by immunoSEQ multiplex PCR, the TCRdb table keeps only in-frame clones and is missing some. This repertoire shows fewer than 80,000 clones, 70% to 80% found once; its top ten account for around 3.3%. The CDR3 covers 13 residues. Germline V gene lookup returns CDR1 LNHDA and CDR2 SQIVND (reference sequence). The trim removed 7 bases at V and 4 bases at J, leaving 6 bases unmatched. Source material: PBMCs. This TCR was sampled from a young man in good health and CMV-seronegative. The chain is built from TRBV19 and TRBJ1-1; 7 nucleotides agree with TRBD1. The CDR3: CASIRRGATEAFF. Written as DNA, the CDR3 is TGTGCCAGTATCCGCAGGGGGGCCACTGAAGCTTTCTTT.